The present T cell receptor (beta chain) was sequenced within a study of regulatory T cells in long-lasting Graves disease. Overall study findings and caveats: Accuracy was possibly reduced by small sample size. TRBV28, TRBJ1-2 and TRBJ2-5 were segments that persistent disease favored.

Between the trimmed V and J ends, which lost 8 bases and 5 bases, there was a span of 15 bases. From germline, CDR1 is SEHNR and CDR2 FQNEAQ (reference sequence). This CDR3 is built from 13 residues. Time point here: persistent/refractory GD, antithyroid drugs over 5 years with positive TRAb. From PBMCs, RNA was extracted and then used to make the TCR library. The source of the patients was an endocrinology department in Xi'an, China. This clonotype was observed at least ten times. The target antigen is unknown. CDR3-region Arm-PCR and iRepertoire HTBI primers produced the TCR beta libraries. TCRdb re-called the multiplex PCR reads through MiXCR, storing one row per CDR3 protein. The sample lists 400,000 to 500,000 distinct CDR3 sequences, roughly a fifth seen once, with 13% to 15% in the top ten.

The rearrangement links TRBV7-9 to TRBJ1-1; possibly TRBD1 for D (5 bases). The source of this sequence is a female donor with Graves disease. Sequencing used peripheral blood mononuclear cells (PBMCs), obtained when the disease was refractory, from a patient treated with antithyroid drugs. Here the CDR3 DNA reads TGTGCCAGCCACCGGGACCTGAGGACTGAAGCTTTCTTT. The encoded protein is CASHRDLRTEAFF.